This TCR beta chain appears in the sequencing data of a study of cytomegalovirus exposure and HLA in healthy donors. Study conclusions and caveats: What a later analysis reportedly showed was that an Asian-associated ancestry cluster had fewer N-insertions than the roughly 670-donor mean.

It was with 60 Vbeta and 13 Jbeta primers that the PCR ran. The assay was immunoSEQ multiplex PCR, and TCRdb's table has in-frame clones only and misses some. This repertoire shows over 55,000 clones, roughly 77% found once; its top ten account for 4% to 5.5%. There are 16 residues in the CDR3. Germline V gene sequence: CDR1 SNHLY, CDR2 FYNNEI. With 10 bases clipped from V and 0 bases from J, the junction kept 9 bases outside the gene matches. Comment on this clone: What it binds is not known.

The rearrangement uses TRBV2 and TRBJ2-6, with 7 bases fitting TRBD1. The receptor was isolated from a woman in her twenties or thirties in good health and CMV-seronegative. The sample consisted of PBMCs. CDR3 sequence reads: CATSRDRTSGANVLTF. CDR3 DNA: TGTGCCACGTCCCGGGACAGAACCTCTGGGGCCAACGTCCTGACTTTC.